This T cell receptor (beta chain) was sequenced in a study of shared T cell receptors in the human thymus. Libraries were prepared by immunoSEQ multiplex PCR; TCRdb keeps only in-frame clonotypes and omits some of them. In the table there are about 380,000 clones, approximately 95% of which are singletons. The CDR3 totals 13 residues. The V end lost 4 bases, the J end lost 1 base, and 8 bases lay between the germline ends. Germline values: CDR1 SGHDT, CDR2 YYEEEE. The sequenced sample was thymocytes. The TCR originated in a human donor. The chain recombines TRBV5-6 with TRBJ2-5, with D perhaps TRBD1 (6 bases). CDR3 loop: CASSDRSQETQYF. CDR3 DNA: TGTGCCAGCAGCGACAGGTCCCAAGAGACCCAGTACTTC.